This TCR beta chain was captured in a study of cytomegalovirus exposure and HLA in healthy donors. Researchers ran the PCR with 60 Vbeta and 13 Jbeta primers. Clones were sequenced by immunoSEQ multiplex PCR, and TCRdb holds only the in-frame ones, with some missing. The table has about 110,000 clones, 65% seen once; the top ten hold around 4%. CDR1 is SGHNT and CDR2 is YYREEE in the germline V gene (reference sequence). Trimming shortened V by 4 bases and J by 8 bases, and 18 bases separated the two germline ends. The CDR3 is 15 residues long. This clone was observed a few times. This rearrangement joins TRBV5-4 to TRBJ2-2; D is possibly TRBD2 (5 bases). The source of this sequence is a man aged 30 to 39 in good health and CMV-seropositive. The sequencing sample was made of PBMCs. The CDR3 coding sequence is TGTGCCAGCAGCCCGGACTTGGCAGCGAGTGGGGAGCTGTTTTTT. This sequence encodes CASSPDLAASGELFF.